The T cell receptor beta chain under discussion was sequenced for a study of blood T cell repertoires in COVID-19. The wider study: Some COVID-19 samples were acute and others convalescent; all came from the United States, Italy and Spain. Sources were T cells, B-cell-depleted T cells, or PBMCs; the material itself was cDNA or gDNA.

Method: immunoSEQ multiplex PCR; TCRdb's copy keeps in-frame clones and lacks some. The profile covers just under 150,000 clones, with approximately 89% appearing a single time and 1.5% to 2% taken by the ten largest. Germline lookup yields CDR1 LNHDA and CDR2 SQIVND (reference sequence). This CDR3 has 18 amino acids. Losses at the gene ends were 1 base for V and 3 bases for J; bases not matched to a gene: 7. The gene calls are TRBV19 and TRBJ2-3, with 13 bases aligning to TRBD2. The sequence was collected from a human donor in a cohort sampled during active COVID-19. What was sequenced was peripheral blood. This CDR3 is CASSIVSLAGGPTDTQYF. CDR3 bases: TGTGCCAGTAGTATAGTTTCACTAGCGGGGGGGCCGACAGATACGCAGTATTTT.